Presented here are 14 T cell receptor beta chains from one specimen sequenced in a study of blood T cell repertoires in COVID-19. Profiling relied on immunoSEQ multiplex PCR, and the TCRdb table lists in-frame clones only, not all of them. This sample carries about 88,000 clones, 85% to 95% of them seen once, and the ten largest clones take 1.5% to 2%. Material for sequencing was peripheral blood. The receptors were sampled from a man aged 55 to 69 with acute or convalescent COVID-19.

This chain connects TRBV12-3 or TRBV12-4 to TRBJ2-5; D gene unclear. The V and J ends lost 6 bases and 5 bases respectively, with 13 bases between them. The length of the CDR3 is 13 residues. CDR3: CASRIYMLETQYF. In nucleotides, the CDR3 is TGTGCCAGCAGAATTTATATGTTGGAGACCCAGTACTTC.

The gene calls are TRBV4-3 and TRBJ2-1; 11 bases are shared with TRBD1. V trimming: 4 bases; J trimming: 6 bases; junction bases outside the gene matches: 5. CDR1 and CDR2 from the germline V gene are LGHNA and YSLEER. The CDR3 spans 15 residues. This CDR3 reads CASSPGTGGFNEQFF. The CDR3 DNA sequence: TGCGCCAGCAGCCCCGGGACAGGGGGTTTCAATGAGCAGTTCTTC.

V and J are TRBV10-1 and TRBJ2-1; 9 nucleotides match TRBD2. Trimming at V came to 6 bases and at J to 7 bases, leaving 7 bases not matched to a gene. The CDR3 runs to 14 residues. The germline gives CDR1 WNHNN, CDR2 SYGVQD (reference sequence). The CDR3 loop is CASSPGSGGNEQFF. CDR3 nucleotide sequence: TGCGCCAGCAGCCCTGGCAGCGGGGGGAATGAGCAGTTCTTC.

The gene calls are TRBV29-1 and TRBJ1-1, with D possibly TRBD1 on 5 matching bases. This CDR3 contains 13 residues. Germline CDR1 and CDR2: SQVTM and ANQGSEA. Trimming took off 7 bases at V and 0 bases at J, with 12 bases between the two ends. CDR3: CSGKRGLNTEAFF. The CDR3 DNA sequence: TGCAGCGGCAAAAGGGGCCTGAACACTGAAGCTTTCTTT.

This clone has a single count. V is TRBV6-2 or TRBV6-3 and J is TRBJ1-6, with D perhaps TRBD1 (5 bases). CDR1 is MNHEY and CDR2 is SVGEGT in the germline V gene. The CDR3 has 17 residues. V was clipped by 0 bases and J by 2 bases, with 11 bases between them. DNA for the CDR3: TGTGCCAGCAGTTACTCGAAGTGGGGCGCCTATAATTCACCCCTCCACTTT. Its protein is CASSYSKWGAYNSPLHF.

The CDR3 protein is CASSSPGDINEQFF. As DNA, the CDR3 is TGTGCCAGCAGCTCCCCAGGGGACATCAATGAGCAGTTCTTC. This chain connects TRBV5-6 to TRBJ2-1; D is perhaps TRBD1 (6 bases). The germline V gene encodes CDR1 SGHDT and CDR2 YYEEEE. Trimming shortened V by 3 bases and J by 6 bases, and 13 bases separated the two germline ends. The CDR3 sequence is 14 residues long. Full variable domain (remainder filled in from reference TRBV5-6 and TRBJ2-1): DAGVTQSPTHLIKTRGQQVTLRCSPKSGHDTVSWYQQALGQGPQFIFQYYEEEERQRGNFPDRFSGHQFPNYSSELNVNALLLGDSALYLCASSSPGDINEQFFGPGTRLTVL.

This clone was picked up one time. The genes are TRBV9 and TRBJ2-7; TRBD2 might be the D (5 bases). CDR1 is SGDLS, CDR2 YYNGEE, per germline. Between the trimmed V and J ends, which lost 0 bases and 5 bases, there was a span of 12 bases. This CDR3 has 14 residues. The CDR3 nucleotides are TGTGCCAGCAGCGTAGATCACTTCGGGGACGAGCAGTACTTC. This translates into CASSVDHFGDEQYF.

The chain employs TRBV27 and TRBJ2-5, with 9 bases lining up with TRBD2. The CDR3 totals 16 residues. After removal of 8 bases from V and 5 bases from J, the junction contained 15 bases not matched to a gene. Germline V gene sequence: CDR1 MNHEY, CDR2 SMNVEV (reference sequence). CDR3 in amino acids: CASARSRGGSWETQYF. The DNA of the CDR3 is TGTGCCAGCGCTCGCTCGCGGGGGGGCTCCTGGGAGACCCAGTACTTC.

The J gene is TRBJ2-2, the V gene TRBV3-1 (or the pseudogene TRBV3-2); 10 bases agree with TRBD2. The V gene end was trimmed by 1 base and the J gene end by 3 bases; junction bases not matched to a gene: 14. The CDR3 has 20 residues. Looked up from germline, CDR1 is LGHDT and CDR2 is YNNKEL (reference sequence). The CDR3 reads CASSQVGLAGERWHTGELFF. Written as DNA, the CDR3 is TGTGCCAGCAGCCAAGTCGGGCTAGCGGGAGAACGTTGGCACACCGGGGAGCTGTTTTTT.

V is TRBV19 and J is TRBJ1-5; D call uncertain. Germline V gene sequence: CDR1 LNHDA, CDR2 SQIVND (reference sequence). The CDR3 is 14 amino acids. Trimming took off 4 bases at V and 3 bases at J, with 10 bases between the two ends. The DNA of the CDR3 is TGTGCCAGTAGTAGGAGGGAGAACAATCAGCCCCAGCATTTT. Its translation is CASSRRENNQPQHF.

The chain carries TRBV2 and TRBJ2-3; 10 bases line up with TRBD2. Germline values: CDR1 SNHLY, CDR2 FYNNEI. The CDR3 contains 14 residues. Germline trimming cut 7 bases from V and 8 bases from J; bases unmatched to any gene: 9. CDR3 sequence: CASKRASGSGTQYF. The CDR3 coding sequence is TGTGCCAGCAAAAGGGCTAGCGGGAGTGGTACGCAGTATTTT.

The rearrangement links TRBV5-6 to TRBJ2-3; 11 bases fit TRBD2. Germline lookup yields CDR1 SGHDT and CDR2 YYEEEE. This CDR3 is built from 17 residues. V was pared by 3 bases and J by 0 bases, with 6 bases of the junction left unmatched. CDR3 amino acids: CASSSTSGAYSTDTQYF. In nucleotides, the CDR3 is TGTGCCAGCAGCTCGACTAGCGGGGCCTACAGCACAGATACGCAGTATTTT. Looking up the rest from reference TRBV5-6 and TRBJ2-3 gives the full variable domain: DAGVTQSPTHLIKTRGQQVTLRCSPKSGHDTVSWYQQALGQGPQFIFQYYEEEERQRGNFPDRFSGHQFPNYSSELNVNALLLGDSALYLCASSSTSGAYSTDTQYFGPGTRLTVL.

The gene calls are TRBV4-1 and TRBJ2-7, with D maybe TRBD2 (5 bases). This CDR3 has 16 residues. Trimming cost V 0 bases and J 2 bases, with 14 bases left between them. CDR1 is MGHRA, CDR2 YSYEKL, per germline. Here the CDR3 DNA reads TGCGCCAGCAGCCAAGATCGGTCCGGGATTGCCTACGAGCAGTACTTC. As protein: CASSQDRSGIAYEQYF.

J is TRBJ1-5 and V is TRBV19, with TRBD1 matching over 8 bases. Per the germline V gene, CDR1 is LNHDA and CDR2 is SQIVND (reference sequence). This CDR3 contains 18 residues. Trimming removed 7 bases from V and 7 bases from J; junction bases left unmatched: 21. The CDR3 region has the DNA TGTGCCAGTACCCTTGAGGGTACAGGGGGATCTAAAGGACAGCCCCAGCATTTT. Protein: CASTLEGTGGSKGQPQHF.